This is a list of T cell receptor beta chains from one sample in a study of blood T cell repertoires in COVID-19. Here immunoSEQ multiplex PCR was the method, and the copy in TCRdb shows in-frame clones only, minus some. Of approximately 240,000 clones in the sample, 84% were seen once. What was sequenced was peripheral blood. The receptor source for this set is a woman in her 40s who had recovered from COVID-19. Both conserved end residues are part of each CDR3. The order of the fields is J gene, clone size, D gene, V gene, CDR3 DNA, CDR3 protein. A D gene is named only where the DNA matches it firmly. Size values are once, few and many counts, or a class for expanded clones, and some rows have none.

>TRBJ2-2|-|TRBD1|TRBV7-6
TGTGCCAGCAGCTTAGCATCAGGGGGCGCCCCCGGGGAGCTGTTTTTT
CASSLASGGAPGELFF
>TRBJ2-2|-|TRBD1|TRBV27
TGTGCCAGCAGTACGCCGGGACAGGGGGCGGTCACCGGGGAGCTGTTTTTT
CASSTPGQGAVTGELFF
>TRBJ1-3|-|-|TRBV19
TGTGCCAGTAGTATTGTTACCTTCGGACAGCGCTCTGGAAACACCATATATTTT
CASSIVTFGQRSGNTIYF
>TRBJ2-7|-|TRBD1|TRBV7-2
TGTGCCAGCAGCTCGCAGGGGGACCAGCAGTACTTC
CASSSQGDQQYF
>TRBJ2-3|-|TRBD2|TRBV28
TGTGCCAGCAGTCCGCCTGGGGGCGGGGGGCCAGATACGCAGTATTTT
CASSPPGGGGPDTQYF
>TRBJ2-7|-|TRBD1|TRBV10-3
TGTGCCACCGGACAGGGGGCAAGTCTAGATACCTACGAGCAGTACTTC
CATGQGASLDTYEQYF
>TRBJ1-5|-|TRBD1|TRBV6-2/TRBV6-3
TGTGCCAGCAGTTACTCGATGTCAAGCGCCAGGGGGCTAGGTAATCAGCCCCAGCATTTT
CASSYSMSSARGLGNQPQHF
>TRBJ1-4|-|-|TRBV2
TGTGCCAGCGGCAAGCAGGGATCTCTTGAAAAACTGTTTTTT
CASGKQGSLEKLFF
>TRBJ2-3|-|TRBD1|TRBV6-6
TGTGCCAGCAGTTCGTCGGACAGGGGGACAGATACGCAGTATTTT
CASSSSDRGTDTQYF
>TRBJ2-7|-|TRBD1|TRBV11-3
TGTGCCAGCAGCCCATACAGGGGGAACTCCTACGAGCAGTACTTC
CASSPYRGNSYEQYF
>TRBJ2-7|-|TRBD1|TRBV3-1/TRBV3-2
TGTGCCAGCAGCCCCCTGAGGACAGGGTCCTACGAGCAGTACTTC
CASSPLRTGSYEQYF
>TRBJ2-1|-|TRBD2|TRBV9
TGTGCCAGCAGCGCGGGACTAGCGGCCTACAATGAGCAGTTCTTC
CASSAGLAAYNEQFF
>TRBJ1-2|-|TRBD1|TRBV28
TGTGCCAGCAGTTCCCAAGACAGGGTTTATGGCTACACCTTC
CASSSQDRVYGYTF
>TRBJ2-7|-|-|TRBV5-1
TGCGCCAGTACACCGACTCAGGGGCTTTTTACCTACGAGCAGTACTTC
CASTPTQGLFTYEQYF
>TRBJ2-3|-|-|TRBV18
TGTGCCAGCTCACCACTACAGGGAGGCACAGATACGCAGTATTTT
CASSPLQGGTDTQYF
>TRBJ1-1|once|TRBD1|TRBV7-9
TGTGCCAGCAGCTTCTATACAGGGGGGCTGGACACTGAAGCTTTCTTT
CASSFYTGGLDTEAFF
>TRBJ2-2|-|-|TRBV2
TGTGCCAGCAGTGCCCAGGGGCAGATCACCGGGGAGCTGTTTTTT
CASSAQGQITGELFF
>TRBJ1-1|once|-|TRBV19
TGTGCCAGTAGTGCCACAAGGAACACTGAAGCTTTCTTT
CASSATRNTEAFF
>TRBJ1-4|-|-|TRBV5-6
TGTGCCAGCAGCTCACGGACAGTACCTAATGAAAAACTGTTTTTT
CASSSRTVPNEKLFF
>TRBJ2-1|many|TRBD2|TRBV28
TGTGCCAGCAATTGGGGGTCTAGCGGGAGAGGGCAGTTCTTC
CASNWGSSGRGQFF
>TRBJ2-1|-|-|TRBV20-1
TGCAGTGCTCAGTGGGAGAATGAGCAGTTCTTC
CSAQWENEQFF
>TRBJ1-5|once|TRBD1|TRBV19
TGTGCCAGCCGGGACAGGGGGGATCAGCCCCAGCATTTT
CASRDRGDQPQHF
>TRBJ2-2|-|TRBD1|TRBV15
TGTGCCACCAGCAGAGTCACCCTCAGGGGGAGCACCGGGGAGCTGTTTTTT
CATSRVTLRGSTGELFF